The sample holds many counts of the clone carrying this TCR beta chain. Its antigen is not identified. This sample's TCRbeta library carried unique molecular identifier barcodes. TCRdb reprocessed the PCR reads with MiXCR, giving one entry per CDR3 protein. This sample has about 300,000 distinct CDR3 sequences; just over 7.5% occur once, and the top ten carry approximately 9.6%. The entry originates in a study of T-cell reconstitution after alpha-beta-depleted transplantation in children. Points from the study as a whole: T-cell numbers and diversity, one year after transplant, stemmed largely from T cells that were newly produced. Elevated TCRbeta diversity at day 60 was traced, in some patients, to surviving recipient T cells and thymic progenitors. Expanded graft clones numbering several hundred reportedly gave rise to alpha-beta T cells about two months after transplant.

The trim removed 4 bases at V and 7 bases at J, leaving 9 bases unmatched. The CDR3 runs 13 residues. Germline lookup yields CDR1 DFQATT and CDR2 SNEGSKA (reference sequence). The chain carries TRBV20-1 and TRBJ1-1; TRBD1 aligns across 7 bases. The sequence was collected from a female patient aged 2-10 years who had a stem cell transplant for Fanconi anemia, so the T cells may come from the graft donor. The material was peripheral blood, obtained 360 days after TCRalphabeta/CD19-depleted stem cell transplant. CDR3 loop: CSATYRGGFEAFF. The CDR3 bases are TGCAGTGCTACTTACAGGGGAGGCTTTGAAGCTTTCTTT.